This T cell receptor beta chain was sequenced for a study of beta chain features in type 1 diabetes. Study findings and constraints: Sequencing used cDNA, and cells with high TCR expression could therefore be over-represented.

Per the germline V gene, CDR1 is SGHRS and CDR2 is YFSETQ. The CDR3 totals 14 residues. Deletions cut 4 bases from V and 11 bases from J, with 18 bases between. This clone came up a few times. Its antigen is undetermined. Of the isolated RNA, all was reverse transcribed, and so the sequenced material was expressed TCRB transcripts. Sequenced by immunoSEQ multiplex PCR; TCRdb stores in-frame clones only, minus some. The profile shows under 350,000 clones, approximately 8.1% of them singletons. The chain has TRBV5-1 and TRBJ1-4; D ambiguous. The receptor was isolated from a woman in her late teens or twenties in good health. The sequencing input was central memory CD4+ T cells from blood. The CDR3 sequence is CASSKGPPEVKLFF. The DNA of the CDR3 is TGCGCCAGCAGCAAAGGACCCCCGGAGGTTAAACTGTTTTTT.